This is a list of T cell receptor beta chains from one sample in a study of regulatory T cells in long-lasting Graves disease. TCRdb reprocessed the multiplex PCR reads via MiXCR and lists one record per CDR3 protein. The sample includes about half a million distinct CDR3 sequences, about 20% of them seen just once. Material: peripheral blood mononuclear cells (PBMCs), obtained when the disease was refractory, from a patient treated with antithyroid drugs. These TCRs come from a female donor with Graves disease. CDR3s include the opening cysteine and the closing phenylalanine or tryptophan. D genes are given only for firm matches. A clone size is listed for some rows: how often the clone was seen (once, few, many), or a class if it is expanded.

>19|.|.|TRBJ2-4|TRBV4-1
CASSQAGTSPGPAKNIQYF
TGCGCCAGCAGCCAAGCAGGGACATCACCCGGTCCCGCCAAAAACATTCAGTACTTC
>14|.|TRBD1|TRBJ1-3|TRBV30
CAWKLGQGANTIYF
TGTGCCTGGAAGCTCGGACAGGGGGCAAACACCATATATTTT
>12|.|.|TRBJ1-5|TRBV7-2
CASSHPSQPQHF
TGTGCCAGCAGCCACCCCAGTCAGCCCCAGCATTTT
>14|many|.|TRBJ1-1|TRBV12-3/TRBV12-4
CASSLYTMNTEAFF
TGTGCCAGCAGTTTATACACCATGAACACTGAAGCTTTCTTT
>15|.|.|TRBJ2-2|TRBV20-1
CSARDFAGNTGELFF
TGCAGTGCTAGAGACTTCGCAGGGAACACCGGGGAGCTGTTTTTT
>15|many|.|TRBJ2-7|TRBV28
CASSLESARGHEQYF
TGTGCCAGCAGTTTAGAGTCCGCGAGGGGCCACGAGCAGTACTTC
>12|.|.|TRBJ1-1|TRBV6-2/TRBV6-3
CASSWGESEAFF
TGTGCCAGCAGTTGGGGAGAGTCGGAAGCTTTCTTT
>14|.|TRBD1|TRBJ1-2|TRBV7-9
CASSAAGGNYGYTF
TGTGCCAGCAGCGCAGCAGGGGGAAACTATGGCTACACCTTC
>15|few|TRBD1|TRBJ1-4|TRBV13
CASSVWTGVGEKLFF
TGTGCCAGCAGCGTTTGGACAGGGGTGGGTGAAAAACTGTTTTTT
>11|many|.|TRBJ1-2|TRBV6-5
CASSSRTGYTF
TGTGCCAGCAGTTCTCGGACTGGCTACACCTTC
>14|few|.|TRBJ2-5|TRBV7-9
CASSGRGSQETQYF
TGTGCCAGCAGCGGAAGAGGTAGCCAAGAGACCCAGTACTTC
>12|many|.|TRBJ1-2|TRBV28
CASSSDLYGYTF
TGTGCCAGCAGTTCGGACCTATATGGCTACACCTTC
>16|many|.|TRBJ2-5|TRBV11-1
CASSLNGGLAGETQYF
TGTGCCAGCAGCTTAAACGGTGGGCTCGCGGGGGAGACCCAGTACTTC
>14|many|.|TRBJ1-6|TRBV2
CASSSDPGASPLHF
TGTGCCAGCAGTTCGGACCCCGGGGCTTCACCCCTCCACTTT
>16|many|.|TRBJ2-7|TRBV6-5
CASSYSWDPPGNEQYF
TGTGCCAGCAGTTACTCGTGGGACCCTCCGGGCAACGAGCAGTACTTC
>12|few|.|TRBJ2-7|TRBV28
CATQGPLLEQYF
TGTGCCACCCAGGGCCCTTTGCTTGAGCAGTACTTC
>14|many|.|TRBJ1-1|TRBV12-3/TRBV12-4
CASSLIGANTEAFF
TGTGCCAGCAGTTTAATTGGAGCGAACACTGAAGCTTTCTTT
>14|few|.|TRBJ1-3|TRBV29-1
CSVEAEGGGNTIYF
TGCAGCGTTGAAGCGGAGGGTGGTGGAAACACCATATATTTT
>15|.|TRBD1|TRBJ1-1|TRBV5-1
CASSPGQGSHTEAFF
TGCGCCAGCAGCCCGGGACAGGGTTCCCACACTGAAGCTTTCTTT
>15|few|TRBD2|TRBJ2-3|TRBV20-1
CSARGTSGSEDTQYF
TGCAGTGCTAGGGGGACTAGCGGGAGCGAAGATACGCAGTATTTT
>13|many|TRBD1|TRBJ1-5|TRBV19
CASSTDRERPQHF
TGTGCCAGTAGTACGGACAGGGAGCGGCCCCAGCATTTT
>12|.|.|TRBJ1-4|TRBV19
CASSIGGGGLFF
TGTGCCAGTAGTATTGGAGGCGGGGGCCTGTTTTTT
>13|many|TRBD1|TRBJ2-7|TRBV29-1
CSVARTGDYEQYF
TGCAGCGTTGCCCGGACAGGGGACTACGAGCAGTACTTC
>16|.|TRBD1|TRBJ2-7|TRBV28
CASSSVEGTASYEQYF
TGTGCCAGCAGTTCCGTTGAAGGGACAGCCTCCTACGAGCAGTACTTC
>17|.|TRBD2|TRBJ2-7|TRBV5-6
CASIPSPGLAVSYEQYF
TGTGCCAGCATCCCCTCCCCGGGTCTAGCGGTAAGCTACGAGCAGTACTTC
>15|.|.|TRBJ1-1|TRBV5-8
CASSLEAGVYTEAFF
TGTGCCAGCAGCTTGGAAGCGGGGGTGTACACTGAAGCTTTCTTT
>13|.|.|TRBJ1-5|TRBV5-1
CASSYGQGQPQHF
TGCGCCAGCAGCTACGGTCAGGGTCAGCCCCAGCATTTT
>14|many|.|TRBJ1-2|TRBV28
CASSFPGSYYGYTF
TGTGCCAGCAGTTTCCCAGGGTCTTACTATGGCTACACCTTC
>14|many|TRBD1|TRBJ2-5|TRBV28
CASSPPGQLSTQYF
TGTGCCAGCAGCCCCCCGGGACAGCTAAGTACCCAGTACTTC
>16|many|.|TRBJ2-5|TRBV28
CASSSPEGHPQETQYF
TGTGCCAGCAGTTCCCCGGAGGGACACCCCCAAGAGACCCAGTACTTC
>13|few|.|TRBJ1-1|TRBV6-1
CASSKEAKRFAFF
TGTGCCAGCAGTAAAGAAGCGAAACGGTTCGCTTTCTTT
>11|many|.|TRBJ1-2|TRBV28
CASSTQRGYTF
TGTGCCAGCAGTACTCAGAGGGGCTACACCTTC
>13|few|.|TRBJ2-5|TRBV10-3
CAINEGQGETQYF
TGTGCCATCAACGAAGGGCAGGGTGAGACCCAGTACTTC
>14|.|TRBD2|TRBJ2-4|TRBV7-9
CASSFDLAGNIQYF
TGTGCCAGCAGCTTCGATCTAGCGGGAAACATTCAGTACTTC
>15|many|TRBD1|TRBJ1-1|TRBV19
CASRLQGAENTEAFF
TGTGCCAGTAGGCTACAGGGGGCTGAGAACACTGAAGCTTTCTTT
>16|.|.|TRBJ1-5|TRBV6-1
CASSRTGFQWNQPQHF
TGTGCCAGCAGTCGCACAGGGTTTCAATGGAATCAGCCCCAGCATTTT
>15|.|.|TRBJ1-4|TRBV5-1
CASSGIGVGNEKLFF
TGCGCCAGCAGCGGAATAGGGGTGGGTAATGAAAAACTGTTTTTT
>14|.|.|TRBJ1-5|TRBV12-3/TRBV12-4
CASRQTSGGQPQHF
TGTGCCAGCAGGCAAACTTCGGGGGGCCAGCCCCAGCATTTT
>14|few|.|TRBJ2-7|TRBV5-1
CASSSWDGLSEQYF
TGCGCCAGCAGCTCCTGGGACGGTCTTAGCGAGCAGTACTTC
>15|many|TRBD2|TRBJ2-5|TRBV2
CASSSLAGVQETQYF
TGTGCCAGCAGTAGTCTAGCGGGGGTCCAAGAGACCCAGTACTTC
>13|few|.|TRBJ1-2|TRBV5-1
CASSLAGRDGYTF
TGCGCCAGCAGCTTGGCGGGCCGGGATGGCTACACCTTC
>16|many|.|TRBJ1-1|TRBV28
CASSLTGLGVGTEAFF
TGTGCCAGCAGCCTCACCGGCCTAGGGGTGGGAACTGAAGCTTTCTTT
>13|many|TRBD1|TRBJ2-7|TRBV28
CASRLGQGGEQYF
TGTGCCAGCAGGCTGGGACAGGGTGGCGAGCAGTACTTC
>15|many|TRBD1|TRBJ1-1|TRBV12-3/TRBV12-4
CASSNHRGISTEAFF
TGTGCCAGCAGTAATCACAGGGGAATATCCACTGAAGCTTTCTTT